These 2 T cell receptor beta chains were sequenced from one sample in a study of blood T cell repertoires in COVID-19. Generated by immunoSEQ multiplex PCR, the TCRdb table keeps only in-frame clones and is missing some. Found here are approximately 150,000 clones, about 84% of them singletons; the top ten hold 6%. Sequencing was done on a sample of PBMCs or T cells enriched from blood (not recorded which). Receptor source: a middle-aged man who had recovered from COVID-19.

The J gene is TRBJ1-6, the V gene TRBV3-1 (or the pseudogene TRBV3-2); D gene uncertain. Deletions cut 8 bases from V and 6 bases from J, with 11 bases between. This CDR3 contains 13 residues. Germline V gives CDR1 LGHDT, CDR2 YNNKEL (reference sequence). The CDR3 DNA follows: TGTGCCAGCGGGGAGGGCGGTAATTCACCCCTCCACTTT. Amino acid sequence: CASGEGGNSPLHF.

The chain uses TRBV24-1 and TRBJ2-1; TRBD1 aligns across 10 bases. The junction had 3 bases not matched to a gene; V was cut back by 3 bases and J by 8 bases. Germline loops: CDR1 KGHDR, CDR2 SFDVKD. CDR3 length equals 14 residues. The CDR3 DNA reads TGTGCCACCAGTGATAGGACAGGGGGGTATGAGCAGTTCTTC. This sequence encodes CATSDRTGGYEQFF.